A single sample gave rise to the 24 T cell receptor beta chains below, sequenced in a study of response to subunit inactivated influenza vaccine. TCRdb re-derived calls from the RT-PCR reads in MiXCR, one entry per CDR3 protein. The sample includes more than 450,000 distinct CDR3 sequences, about 11% of them seen just once. The sequencing used PBMCs from blood, collected on the day of vaccination. The origin of the receptors is a man over 45 who received an inactivated influenza vaccine.

This clonotype was seen more than once but under ten times. The V and J genes are TRBV5-1 and TRBJ2-1, with a tentative D call TRBD1 (5 bases). V shed 7 bases and J shed 4 bases, with 9 bases lying between them. Germline V gene data show CDR1 as SGHRS and CDR2 as YFSETQ. This CDR3 has 12 amino acids. In DNA form, the CDR3 reads TGCGCCAGCCGCAGGGATTACAATGAGCAGTTCTTC. This encodes CASRRDYNEQFF. Full variable domain (rest looked up from reference TRBV5-1 and TRBJ2-1): KAGVTQTPRYLIKTRGQQVTLSCSPISGHRSVSWYQQTPGQGLQFLFEYFSETQRNKGNFPGRFSGRQFSNSRSEMNVSTLELGDSALYLCASRRDYNEQFFGPGTRLTVL.

This clonotype was observed a few times. This chain joins TRBV4-1 and TRBJ2-2; 9 bases map to TRBD1. The germline CDR1 and CDR2 sequences are MGHRA and YSYEKL. The CDR3 totals 15 residues. V shed 4 bases, J shed 7 bases, and the junction held 7 bases outside the gene matches. CDR3 sequence: CASSLRTGEVGELFF. The CDR3 nucleotides are TGCGCCAGCAGCCTTAGGACAGGGGAGGTCGGGGAGCTGTTTTTT.

This sequence joins TRBV28 and TRBJ2-1; D is perhaps TRBD2 (5 bases). Per the germline V gene, CDR1 is MDHEN and CDR2 is SYDVKM. V gave up 4 bases and J gave up 3 bases, with 16 bases separating them. There are 16 residues in the CDR3. The CDR3 loop is CASSSFTGKGYNEQFF. CDR3 nucleotide sequence: TGTGCCAGCAGTTCCTTTACGGGAAAAGGCTACAATGAGCAGTTCTTC.

This clonotype was counted between two and nine times. This chain connects TRBV29-1 to TRBJ2-7, with D perhaps TRBD1 (6 bases). Germline V lookup: CDR1 SQVTM, CDR2 ANQGSEA. Trimming left V 4 bases short and J 0 bases short, with 7 bases between. This CDR3 has 12 residues. The DNA for the CDR3 is TGCAGCGTTGTGGACAGCTCCTACGAGCAGTACTTC. It yields the protein CSVVDSSYEQYF.

This clonotype came up a few times. V is TRBV5-6 and J is TRBJ2-7, with a possible D match to TRBD2 (5 bases). Germline CDR1 SGHDT, CDR2 YYEEEE. CDR3 size: 14 residues. V was shortened by 4 bases and J by 2 bases, with 13 bases between the two germline ends. The CDR3 reads CASSRTGSAYEQYF. CDR3 bases: TGTGCCAGCAGCCGGACGGGGTCGGCCTACGAGCAGTACTTC.

The chain uses TRBV12-3 or TRBV12-4 and TRBJ1-1; D call uncertain. V lost 6 bases, J lost 7 bases, and 12 bases lay in between. This CDR3 contains 12 residues. The chain's CDR3 is CASSPPTLEAFF. CDR3 nucleotides: TGTGCCAGCAGCCCACCGACACTTGAAGCTTTCTTT.

The gene calls are TRBV5-1 and TRBJ1-6; 9 positions match TRBD1. Germline-derived CDR1 and CDR2 are SGHRS and YFSETQ. The CDR3 contains 17 residues. J gave up 8 bases and V 1 base, and 10 bases lay outside the gene matches. The CDR3 sequence: CASSLRWDRDVYSPLHF. In nucleotides, the CDR3 is TGCGCCAGCAGCTTGAGATGGGACAGGGATGTCTATTCACCCCTCCACTTT. Together with reference TRBV5-1 and TRBJ1-6, the CDR3 gives the full variable domain: KAGVTQTPRYLIKTRGQQVTLSCSPISGHRSVSWYQQTPGQGLQFLFEYFSETQRNKGNFPGRFSGRQFSNSRSEMNVSTLELGDSALYLCASSLRWDRDVYSPLHFGNGTRLTVT.

This clonotype showed up just a few times. The gene calls are TRBV20-1 and TRBJ1-6, with TRBD1 matching over 7 bases. Per the germline V gene, CDR1 is DFQATT and CDR2 is SNEGSKA (reference sequence). The CDR3 runs 17 residues. Unmatched junction bases numbered 17, after V lost 3 bases and J lost 9 bases. Here the CDR3 DNA reads TGCAGTGCTAGGAGAACGGGGGGACAGCGAATGGGTTCACCCCTCCACTTT. Its protein product is CSARRTGGQRMGSPLHF.

The rearrangement joins TRBV25-1 to TRBJ2-5, with 7 bases fitting TRBD2. Germline values: CDR1 MGHDK, CDR2 SYGVNS. The CDR3 covers 18 residues. Trimming took 0 bases from V and 4 from J; bases not matched to a gene: 14. The CDR3 DNA reads as TGTGCCAGCAGTGAATATCTTCTGGAGGGAGGGCGAGGAGAGACCCAGTACTTC. The encoded protein is CASSEYLLEGGRGETQYF.

The CDR3 protein is CASSEWPNTEAFF. CDR3 nucleotide sequence: TGTGCCAGCAGTGAATGGCCGAACACTGAAGCTTTCTTT. This rearrangement joins TRBV6-1 to TRBJ1-1; D ambiguous. The CDR3 has 13 amino acids. Germline CDR1 and CDR2: MNHNS and SASEGT. With 2 bases removed from V and 1 base from J, the gap between germline ends came to 5 bases.

In the case of this clonotype: The CDR3 ends on some other residue instead of the conserved phenylalanine or tryptophan, so this is likely a read error. The chain is built from TRBV7-9 and TRBJ1-1; weak D call: TRBD1 (6 bases). Germline V gives CDR1 SEHNR, CDR2 FQNEAQ (reference sequence). The V end lost 7 bases, the J end lost 0 bases, and 15 bases lay between the germline ends. The CDR3 length is 15 residues. CDR3 loop: CASTTRDTLNTEAFS. CDR3 in DNA: TGTGCCAGCACCACGAGGGACACTCTGAACACTGAAGCTTTCTCT.

The chain recombines TRBV4-1 with TRBJ2-4; the D gene is possibly TRBD1 (6 bases). V dropped 4 bases and J dropped 0 bases, with 13 bases sitting between them. CDR1 and CDR2 from the germline V gene are MGHRA and YSYEKL. The length of the CDR3 is 16 residues. The CDR3: CASSRTARVAKNIQYF. The CDR3 coding sequence is TGCGCCAGCAGCCGGACAGCACGAGTAGCCAAAAACATTCAGTACTTC.

The rearrangement links TRBV29-1 to TRBJ1-4; D perhaps matches TRBD1 (5 bases). Trimming pared 6 bases from V and 8 bases from J, leaving 16 bases between. CDR1 and CDR2 from the germline V gene are SQVTM and ANQGSEA. CDR3 size: 13 residues. The CDR3 DNA sequence: TGCAGCGTACGTCAACCCGAGGGGGAAAAACTGTTTTTT. This codes for CSVRQPEGEKLFF.

In its sample, this clonotype was seen a few times. This chain connects TRBV6-2 or TRBV6-3 to TRBJ2-1, with a possible D match to TRBD2 (5 bases). The CDR3 is made up of 12 amino acids. The V gene's germline CDR1 is MNHEY and CDR2 SVGEGT. V shed 4 bases and J shed 9 bases, with 10 bases lying between them. CDR3 residues: CASSFWGVEQFF. The CDR3 region has the DNA TGTGCCAGCAGTTTTTGGGGAGTTGAGCAGTTCTTC.

The V call is TRBV12-3 or TRBV12-4, the J call TRBJ2-3, with TRBD1 matching over 8 bases. The length of the CDR3 is 15 residues. Losses at the gene ends were 3 bases for V and 1 base for J; bases not matched to a gene: 3. CDR3 protein: CASSFGTGRTDTQYF. The CDR3, as DNA: TGTGCCAGCAGTTTTGGGACAGGACGCACAGATACGCAGTATTTT.

J is TRBJ1-1 and V is TRBV28; D unresolved. Trimming stripped 6 bases from V and 3 bases from J, with 17 bases between. This CDR3 has 15 amino acids. The germline gives CDR1 MDHEN, CDR2 SYDVKM. The CDR3 DNA is TGTGCCAGCAGCCCGAACGACCCTTGGGACACTGAAGCTTTCTTT. Its translation is CASSPNDPWDTEAFF. The entire variable domain, with the rest obtained from reference TRBV28 and TRBJ1-1, is as follows: DVKVTQSSRYLVKRTGEKVFLECVQDMDHENMFWYRQDPGLGLRLIYFSYDVKMKEKGDIPEGYSVSREKKERFSLILESASTNQTSMYLCASSPNDPWDTEAFFGQGTRLTVV.

The rearrangement links TRBV3-1 to TRBJ2-7; D is unclear. Trimming cost V 1 base and J 10 bases, with 17 bases left between them. Per germline, CDR1 LGHDT and CDR2 YNNKEL (reference sequence). This CDR3 is built from 14 residues. The CDR3 reads CASSQASEAATQYF. The CDR3 DNA reads TGTGCCAGCAGCCAAGCTTCTGAGGCAGCCACACAGTACTTC.

The V gene is TRBV10-3, the J gene TRBJ1-6; tentatively, D is TRBD1 (6 bases). Trimming removed 5 bases from V and 16 bases from J, with 24 bases in between. This CDR3 spans 15 amino acids. Germline loops: CDR1 ENHRY, CDR2 SYGVKD. The CDR3 spells CAISNAGGQSFRLHF. CDR3 bases: TGTGCCATCAGTAATGCAGGCGGACAGTCGTTCCGGCTCCACTTT.

Many counts were recorded for this clonotype. The DNA of the CDR3 is TGTGCCAGCAGTGCGACCGACAGGGGCAAAGGTTTCTTT. Translating it yields CASSATDRGKGFF. This rearrangement joins TRBV12-3 or TRBV12-4 to TRBJ1-1; 8 positions agree with TRBD1. V shed 5 bases and J 13 bases; nucleotides not matched to a gene: 12. The CDR3 loop spans 13 amino acids.

The chain joins TRBV6-5 to TRBJ2-5, with D perhaps TRBD1 (5 bases). Germline V gene sequence: CDR1 MNHEY, CDR2 SVGAGI. Trimming took 2 bases from V and 3 from J, leaving 19 bases between them. The CDR3 sequence is 17 residues long. Here the CDR3 reads CASSYQTDRKGKETQYF. In DNA form, the CDR3 reads TGTGCCAGCAGTTACCAGACTGATCGGAAGGGGAAAGAGACCCAGTACTTC.

J is TRBJ1-1 and V is TRBV20-1; 10 bases match TRBD1. Germline V gives CDR1 DFQATT, CDR2 SNEGSKA (reference sequence). The CDR3 contains 13 residues. Trimming at V came to 1 base and at J to 6 bases, leaving 2 bases not matched to a gene. CDR3: CSARVGQGAEAFF. The CDR3 DNA reads TGCAGTGCTAGAGTCGGACAGGGGGCTGAAGCTTTCTTT.

In this sample, this clonotype turned up a few times. The rearrangement uses TRBV12-3 or TRBV12-4 and TRBJ2-5; no firm D call. With 8 bases removed from V and 5 bases from J, the gap between germline ends came to 12 bases. This CDR3 is 12 amino acids long. CDR3 DNA sequence: TGTGCCAGCCAAAGCGATTTCGAGACCCAGTACTTC. Translating gives CASQSDFETQYF.

The V call is TRBV15, the J call TRBJ2-3; TRBD1 matches at 9 bases. Trimming removed 2 bases from V and 6 bases from J; junction bases left unmatched: 6. This CDR3 region has 15 residues. Germline loops: CDR1 LNHNV, CDR2 YYDKDF (reference sequence). This chain's CDR3 is CATSRTGTGMDTQYF. The CDR3 nucleotides are TGTGCCACCAGCAGAACCGGGACAGGGATGGATACGCAGTATTTT.

The chain employs TRBV12-3 or TRBV12-4 and TRBJ2-5; 9 bases are a match to TRBD2. This CDR3 has 16 amino acids. V shed 2 bases and J 5 bases; nucleotides not matched to a gene: 9. CDR3 coding DNA: TGTGCCAGCAGTTTAATTAGGCGGGAGGGCCAGGAGACCCAGTACTTC. Its protein product is CASSLIRREGQETQYF.